These T cell receptor beta chains were read from a single sample in a study of T cells expressing NK-cell markers. TCRdb reprocessed the 5' RACE reads, with one entry per CDR3 protein and no DNA. Its table lists 300,000 or so distinct CDR3 sequences. Sequencing was done on a sample of blood T cells: a sorted CD56 or NKG2C T cell subset, CD4+ or CD8+ T cells, or bulk PBMC T cells (not recorded which). The receptors come from a woman aged 18 to 75 in good health. CDR3s include the opening cysteine and the closing phenylalanine or tryptophan. The order of the fields is CDR3 length, J gene, V gene, CDR3 protein.

16,TRBJ2-2,TRBV6-1,CASSERVLPNTGELFF
15,TRBJ2-5,TRBV18,CASSPPGRGLETQYF
14,TRBJ2-3,TRBV7-3,CASSLGTGADTQYF
15,TRBJ1-2,TRBV6-2/TRBV6-3,CASSPGTAANYGYTF
11,TRBJ1-1,TRBV6-5,CASSSRSMAFF
15,TRBJ2-3,TRBV20-1,CSARDLQGPTDTQYF
15,TRBJ1-1,TRBV7-3,CASSLYPTPDHEAFF
15,TRBJ1-1,TRBV9,CASSQRDRSPTEAFF
15,TRBJ2-7,TRBV12-3/TRBV12-4,CASSLTTGISYEQYF
15,TRBJ1-1,TRBV29-1,CSVGGTGGMNTEAFF
15,TRBJ2-6,TRBV2,CASSEARGGGYVLTF
15,TRBJ1-5,TRBV12-3/TRBV12-4,CASGTRLGAGQPQHF
16,TRBJ2-1,TRBV5-1,CASSLLAARHDNEQFF
13,TRBJ1-1,TRBV20-1,CSASRSDGGEAFF
13,TRBJ1-3,TRBV20-1,CSAAGAAGNTIYF
15,TRBJ2-1,TRBV9,CASSVEAGTRNEQFF
13,TRBJ1-4,TRBV7-2,CASSTRGGEKLFF
14,TRBJ2-5,TRBV28,CASSLLSPQVTQYF
16,TRBJ2-7,TRBV5-1,CASSKIGEWADYEQYF
13,TRBJ2-4,TRBV20-1,CSAGGWRKNIQYF
15,TRBJ2-5,TRBV5-1,CASSLDTGEWETQYF
16,TRBJ1-3,TRBV9,CASSVAPSRPGNTIYF
15,TRBJ1-1,TRBV11-2,CASSLIGSANTEAFF
18,TRBJ1-5,TRBV7-8,CASSLGGTGLYSNQPQHF
14,TRBJ1-1,TRBV25-1,CASRLIEGVTEAFF
13,TRBJ1-2,TRBV18,CASSTRSFDDYTF